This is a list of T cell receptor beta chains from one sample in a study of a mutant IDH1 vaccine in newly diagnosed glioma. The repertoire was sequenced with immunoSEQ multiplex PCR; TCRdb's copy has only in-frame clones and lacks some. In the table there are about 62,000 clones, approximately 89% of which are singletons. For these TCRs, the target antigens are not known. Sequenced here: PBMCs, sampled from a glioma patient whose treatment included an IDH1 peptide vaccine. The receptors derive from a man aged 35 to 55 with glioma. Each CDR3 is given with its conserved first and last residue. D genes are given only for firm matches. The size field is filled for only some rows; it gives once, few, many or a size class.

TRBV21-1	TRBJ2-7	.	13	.	CASRTGQIYEQYF	TGTGCCAGCAGAACCGGACAGATCTACGAGCAGTACTTC
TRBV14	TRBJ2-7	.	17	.	CASSQGLKKGKGYEQYF	TGTGCCAGCAGCCAAGGACTTAAAAAAGGGAAGGGCTACGAGCAGTACTTC
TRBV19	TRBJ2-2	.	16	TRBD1	CASSIPRTGISGELFF	TGTGCCAGTAGTATCCCCCGGACAGGGATCTCCGGGGAGCTGTTTTTT
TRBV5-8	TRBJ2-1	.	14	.	CASNIRDIDNEQFF	TGTGCCAGCAACATCCGGGACATCGACAATGAGCAGTTCTTC
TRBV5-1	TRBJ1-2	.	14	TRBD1	CASSSDRADYGYTF	TGCGCCAGCAGCTCAGACAGGGCGGACTATGGCTACACCTTC
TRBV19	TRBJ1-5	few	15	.	CASRTLGEGNQPQHF	TGTGCCAGTAGGACCCTGGGTGAAGGCAATCAGCCCCAGCATTTT
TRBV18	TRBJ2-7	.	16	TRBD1	CASSPRTGPSTYEQYF	TGTGCCAGCTCACCCCGGACAGGTCCGTCAACCTACGAGCAGTACTTC
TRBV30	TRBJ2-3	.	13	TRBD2	CAWSVQSGGTQYF	TGTGCCTGGAGTGTACAGAGCGGGGGGACGCAGTATTTT
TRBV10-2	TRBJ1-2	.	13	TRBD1	CASSEGQGLGYTF	TGCGCCAGCAGTGAGGGACAGGGGCTTGGCTACACCTTC
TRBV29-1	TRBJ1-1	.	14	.	CSATKGGRNTEAFF	TGCAGCGCCACTAAGGGGGGAAGAAACACTGAAGCTTTCTTT
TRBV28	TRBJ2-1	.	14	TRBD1	CASSPTTGENEQFF	TGTGCCAGCAGTCCCACCACAGGGGAGAATGAGCAGTTCTTC
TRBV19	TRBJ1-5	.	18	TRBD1	CASSTPGQGSPFNQPQHF	TGTGCCAGTAGTACTCCGGGACAGGGGAGTCCCTTCAATCAGCCCCAGCATTTT
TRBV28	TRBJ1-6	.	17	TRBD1	CASSPFRTGRYNSPLHF	TGTGCCAGCAGTCCATTCCGGACAGGGCGCTATAATTCACCCCTCCACTTT
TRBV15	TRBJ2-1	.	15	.	CATSRDPNLFNEQFF	TGTGCCACCAGCAGAGATCCGAACCTCTTCAATGAGCAGTTCTTC
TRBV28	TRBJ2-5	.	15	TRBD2	CASSLPAGDEETQYF	TGTGCCAGCAGTTTGCCAGCGGGGGATGAAGAGACCCAGTACTTC
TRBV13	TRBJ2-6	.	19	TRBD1	CASSPGQGPPIFGANVLTF	TGTGCCAGCAGCCCGGGACAGGGGCCCCCTATTTTTGGGGCCAACGTCCTGACTTTC
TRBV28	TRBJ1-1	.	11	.	CASSYSTEAFF	TGTGCCAGCAGTTACTCGACAGAAGCTTTCTTT
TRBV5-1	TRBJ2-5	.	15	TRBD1	CASSLGTGVQETQYF	TGCGCCAGCAGCCTCGGGACAGGCGTTCAAGAGACCCAGTACTTC
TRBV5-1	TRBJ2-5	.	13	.	CASSKDSRETQYF	TGCGCCAGCAGCAAGGACTCCCGGGAGACCCAGTACTTC
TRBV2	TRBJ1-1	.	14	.	CASSRTAMNTEAFF	TGTGCCAGCAGCCGGACAGCCATGAACACTGAAGCTTTCTTT
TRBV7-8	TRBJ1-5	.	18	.	CASSSSINRQASNQPQHF	TGTGCCAGCAGCTCCTCAATTAACCGACAGGCTAGCAATCAGCCCCAGCATTTT
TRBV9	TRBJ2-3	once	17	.	CASSVDRRLGGTDTQYF	TGTGCCAGCAGCGTAGACCGTCGGCTCGGGGGCACAGATACGCAGTATTTT
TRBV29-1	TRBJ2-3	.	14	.	CSIGRRGSTDTQYF	TGCAGCATCGGCCGTCGGGGGAGCACAGATACGCAGTATTTT
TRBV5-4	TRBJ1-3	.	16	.	CASSQEGPRSGNTIYF	TGTGCCAGCAGCCAGGAGGGGCCCCGCTCTGGAAACACCATATATTTT
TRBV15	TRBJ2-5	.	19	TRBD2	CATSRESGTSGGFQETQYF	TGTGCCACCAGCAGAGAGTCCGGGACTAGCGGGGGGTTTCAAGAGACCCAGTACTTC
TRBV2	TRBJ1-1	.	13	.	CARIQAANTEAFF	TGTGCCAGGATACAGGCCGCGAACACTGAAGCTTTCTTT
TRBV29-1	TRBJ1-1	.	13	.	CSADLSVEAEAFF	TGCAGCGCCGACCTGAGTGTTGAAGCTGAAGCTTTCTTT
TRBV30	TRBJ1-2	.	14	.	CAWSVTGRPYGYTF	TGTGCCTGGAGTGTAACAGGGCGTCCCTATGGCTACACCTTC
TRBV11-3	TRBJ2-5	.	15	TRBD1	CASSLRQGDQETQYF	TGTGCCAGCAGCCTACGTCAGGGGGACCAAGAGACCCAGTACTTC
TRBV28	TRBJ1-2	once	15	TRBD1	CASGARGQLIYGYTF	TGTGCCAGCGGGGCCCGGGGACAGTTGATTTATGGCTACACCTTC
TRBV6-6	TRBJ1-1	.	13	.	CASNLDPNTEAFF	TGTGCCAGCAACCTGGACCCGAACACTGAAGCTTTCTTT
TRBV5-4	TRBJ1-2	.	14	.	CASSPDSFNYGYTF	TGTGCCAGCAGCCCGGACAGTTTCAACTATGGCTACACCTTC
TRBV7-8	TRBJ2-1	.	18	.	CASSLALKAAVSYNEQFF	TGTGCCAGCAGCTTAGCCCTTAAGGCAGCGGTCTCCTACAATGAGCAGTTCTTC
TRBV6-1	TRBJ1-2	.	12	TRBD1	CASQDRGIGYTF	TGTGCCAGCCAGGACAGGGGCATTGGCTACACCTTC
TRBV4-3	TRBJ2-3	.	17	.	CASSQDSSGPVMYTQYF	TGCGCCAGCAGCCAAGATTCTTCGGGACCGGTCATGTATACGCAGTATTTT
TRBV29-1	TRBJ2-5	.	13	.	CSLTRGMGETQYF	TGCAGCCTCACCAGGGGTATGGGAGAGACCCAGTACTTC
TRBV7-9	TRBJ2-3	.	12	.	CASSFGTDTQYF	TGTGCCAGCAGCTTTGGCACAGATACGCAGTATTTT
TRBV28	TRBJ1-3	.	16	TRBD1	CASSTGGTGSGNTIYF	TGTGCCAGCAGTACCGGAGGGACAGGCTCTGGAAACACCATATATTTT
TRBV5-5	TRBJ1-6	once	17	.	CASSLLAGSSYNSPLHF	TGTGCCAGCAGCTTGTTAGCAGGGAGCTCCTATAATTCACCCCTCCACTTT
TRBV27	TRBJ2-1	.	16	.	CASSSTARGGYNEQFF	TGTGCCAGCAGCTCCACCGCCAGGGGAGGCTACAATGAGCAGTTCTTC
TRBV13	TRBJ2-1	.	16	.	CASSSLMGRSYNEQFF	TGTGCCAGCAGCTCCTTGATGGGGCGTTCCTACAATGAGCAGTTCTTC
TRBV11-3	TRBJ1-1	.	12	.	CASSRGATEAFF	TGTGCCAGCAGCAGAGGGGCGACTGAAGCTTTCTTT
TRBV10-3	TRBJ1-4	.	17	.	CAISESTVGVSNEKLFF	TGTGCCATCAGTGAGTCGACCGTAGGCGTCAGTAATGAAAAACTGTTTTTT
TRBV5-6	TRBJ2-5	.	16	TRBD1	CASSSGTGGRQETQYF	TGTGCCAGCAGCTCCGGGACAGGGGGTCGCCAAGAGACCCAGTACTTC
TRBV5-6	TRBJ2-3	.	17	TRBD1	CASSPIVMTGARDTQYF	TGTGCCAGCAGCCCGATTGTCATGACAGGGGCTCGAGATACGCAGTATTTT
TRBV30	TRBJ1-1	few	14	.	CAWSVDRSVTEAFF	TGTGCCTGGAGTGTAGACCGTTCGGTCACTGAAGCTTTCTTT
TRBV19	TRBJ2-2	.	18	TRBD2	CASSIDLASGAYTGELFF	TGTGCCAGTAGTATAGATCTCGCTAGCGGGGCCTACACCGGGGAGCTGTTTTTT
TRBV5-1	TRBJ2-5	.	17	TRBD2	CASSLAVGLAGFGTQYF	TGCGCCAGCAGCTTGGCCGTCGGACTAGCGGGCTTTGGGACCCAGTACTTC
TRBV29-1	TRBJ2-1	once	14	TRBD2	CSVPSGSWFYEQFF	TGCAGCGTGCCTAGCGGGAGCTGGTTTTACGAGCAGTTCTTC
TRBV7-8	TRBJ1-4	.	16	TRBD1	CASSSAGTGLNEKLFF	TGTGCCAGCAGCTCAGCCGGGACAGGGCTAAATGAAAAACTGTTTTTT
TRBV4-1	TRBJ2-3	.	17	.	CASSQDPRDIGSDTQYF	TGCGCCAGCAGCCAAGATCCTCGGGATATAGGTTCAGATACGCAGTATTTT
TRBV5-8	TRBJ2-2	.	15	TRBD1	CASKPGQGNTGELFF	TGTGCCAGCAAACCGGGACAGGGAAACACCGGGGAGCTGTTTTTT
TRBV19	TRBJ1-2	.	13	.	CASSTNGGIGYTF	TGTGCCAGTAGTACCAACGGAGGGATTGGCTACACCTTC
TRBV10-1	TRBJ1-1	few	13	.	CASQGTRGTEAFF	TGCGCCAGCCAGGGGACCAGGGGCACTGAAGCTTTCTTT
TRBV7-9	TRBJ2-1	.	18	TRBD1	CASSLSLDRDRAYNEQFF	TGTGCCAGCAGCTTATCATTGGACCGAGACAGGGCGTACAATGAGCAGTTCTTC
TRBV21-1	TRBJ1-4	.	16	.	CASRAGTGGNNEKLFF	TGTGCCAGCAGGGCCGGGACAGGGGGAAACAATGAAAAACTGTTTTTT